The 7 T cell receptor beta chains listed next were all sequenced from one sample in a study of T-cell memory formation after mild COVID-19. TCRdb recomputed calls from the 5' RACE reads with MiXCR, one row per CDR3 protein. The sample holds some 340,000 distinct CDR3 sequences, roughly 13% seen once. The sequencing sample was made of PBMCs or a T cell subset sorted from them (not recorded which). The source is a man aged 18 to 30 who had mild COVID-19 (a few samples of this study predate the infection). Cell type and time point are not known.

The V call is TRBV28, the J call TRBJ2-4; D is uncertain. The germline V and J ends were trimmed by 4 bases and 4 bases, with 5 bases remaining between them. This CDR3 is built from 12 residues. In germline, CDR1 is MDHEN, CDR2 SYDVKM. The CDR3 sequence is CASSYSKNIQYF. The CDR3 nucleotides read TGTGCCAGCAGTTACAGTAAAAACATTCAGTACTTC.

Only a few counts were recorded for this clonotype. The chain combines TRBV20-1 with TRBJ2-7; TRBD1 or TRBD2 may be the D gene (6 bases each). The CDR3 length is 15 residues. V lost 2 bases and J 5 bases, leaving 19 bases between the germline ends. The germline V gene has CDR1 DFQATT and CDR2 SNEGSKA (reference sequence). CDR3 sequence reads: CSARRQWGARNEQYF. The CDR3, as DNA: TGCAGTGCTAGACGCCAGTGGGGGGCTCGGAACGAGCAGTACTTC.

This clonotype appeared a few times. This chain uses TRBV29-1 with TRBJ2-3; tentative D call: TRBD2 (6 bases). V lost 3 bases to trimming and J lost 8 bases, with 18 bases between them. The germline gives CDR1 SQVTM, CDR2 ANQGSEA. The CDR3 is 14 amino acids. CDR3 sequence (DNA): TGCAGCGTTGATGGCGGGGCGCTCTCCAGTACGCAGTATTTT. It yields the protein CSVDGGALSSTQYF.

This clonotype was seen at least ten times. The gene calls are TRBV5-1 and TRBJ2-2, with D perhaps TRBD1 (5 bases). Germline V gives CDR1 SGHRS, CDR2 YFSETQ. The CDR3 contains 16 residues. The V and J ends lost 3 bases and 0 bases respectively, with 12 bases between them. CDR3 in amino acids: CASSSSVTANTGELFF. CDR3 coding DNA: TGCGCCAGCAGCTCTTCGGTGACAGCGAACACCGGGGAGCTGTTTTTT.

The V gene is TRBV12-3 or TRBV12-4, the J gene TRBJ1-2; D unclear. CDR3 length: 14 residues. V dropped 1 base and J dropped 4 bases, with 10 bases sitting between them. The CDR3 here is CASSLVTGSYGYTF. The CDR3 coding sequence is TGTGCCAGCAGTTTAGTTACGGGAAGCTATGGCTACACCTTC.

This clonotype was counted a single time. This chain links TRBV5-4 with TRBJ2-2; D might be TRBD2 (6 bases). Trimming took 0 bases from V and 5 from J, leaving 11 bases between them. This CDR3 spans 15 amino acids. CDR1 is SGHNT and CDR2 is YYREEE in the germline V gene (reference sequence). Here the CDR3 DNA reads TGTGCCAGCAGCTTGGCCTGGGAGGAGACCGGGGAGCTGTTTTTT. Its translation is CASSLAWEETGELFF.

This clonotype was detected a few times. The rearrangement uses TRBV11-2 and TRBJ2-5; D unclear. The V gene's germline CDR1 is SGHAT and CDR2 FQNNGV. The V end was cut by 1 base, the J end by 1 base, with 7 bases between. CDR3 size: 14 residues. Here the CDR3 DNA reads TGTGCCAGCAGCTTAGTAGACGTCCAAGAGACCCAGTACTTC. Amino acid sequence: CASSLVDVQETQYF. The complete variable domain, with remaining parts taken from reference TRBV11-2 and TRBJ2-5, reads EAGVAQSPRYKIIEKRQSVAFWCNPISGHATLYWYQQILGQGPKLLIQFQNNGVVDDSQLPKDRFSAERLKGVDSTLKIQPAKLEDSAVYLCASSLVDVQETQYFGPGTRLLVL.